The T cell receptor (beta chain) described here comes from a study of shared clonotypes between healthy human individuals. Looking at the study overall: The study enrolled a couple of women and three men aged 18 to 49. Each donor contributed plates that comprised three CD4 naive, three CD4 memory, two CD8 naive and one CD8 memory.

This clone occurred a few times. Its specificity is not known. Caucasian adults residing in Nashville, Tennessee made up all the donors. The table came from immunoSEQ multiplex PCR; TCRdb's copy has only in-frame clones and leaves some out. The data contain a few million clones, around nine tenths of them singletons. CDR1 LNHDA and CDR2 SQIVND come from the germline V gene (reference sequence). The CDR3 totals 16 residues. V dropped 5 bases and J dropped 2 bases, with 18 bases sitting between them. Findings and caveats of the study: Some clonotypes were shared by all four sorted-subset donors, while others were not shared. The non-shared ones had lower generation probabilities than the shared ones.

The origin of this receptor is a man between 18 and 29 years old in good health. The sequencing sample was made of naive CD4+ T cells sorted from blood. The subset here: CD45RA+ positively selected. This chain connects TRBV19 to TRBJ1-1; the D gene is possibly TRBD1 (5 bases). CDR3 bases: TGTGCCAGTAGTCGAAGGGTGGGGCAGGGAAACACTGAAGCTTTCTTT. This gives the protein CASSRRVGQGNTEAFF.